Shown below are 15 T cell receptor beta chains from a single sample sequenced in a study of T cells after yellow fever vaccination. TCRdb fed the 5' RACE reads into MiXCR, producing one record per CDR3 protein. The sample yields 25,000 to 30,000 distinct CDR3 sequences, over 4.5% seen once. Sequences were derived from CD8+ T cells sorted from PBMCs, sampled 10 days after the yellow fever booster vaccination. Receptors were obtained from a man aged 30-40 years who received the YFV17D yellow fever vaccine.

This clonotype was recorded at least ten times. The chain is built from TRBV14 and TRBJ2-4, with D possibly being TRBD1 (6 bases). The CDR3 contains 12 residues. CDR1 is SGHDN, CDR2 FVKESK, per germline. V lost 7 bases to trimming and J lost 5 bases, with 9 bases between them. The CDR3 DNA is TGTGCCAGCAAGGGACACGAAAACATTCAGTACTTC. Translation gives CASKGHENIQYF.

This clonotype was counted many times. V is TRBV15 and J is TRBJ2-7; D call uncertain. The CDR3 consists of 11 residues. From germline, CDR1 is LNHNV and CDR2 YYDKDF (reference sequence). Trimming removed 8 bases at V and 5 bases at J, with 10 bases between. The CDR3 nucleotides read TGTGCCACCTCCGGTGGCCACGAGCAGTACTTC. Its translation is CATSGGHEQYF.

This clonotype came up many times. The J gene is TRBJ2-7, the V gene TRBV28, with 7 bases fitting TRBD2. The CDR3 is 15 residues long. Germline trimming cut 4 bases from V and 7 bases from J; bases unmatched to any gene: 13. Per germline, CDR1 MDHEN and CDR2 SYDVKM. CDR3 bases: TGTGCCAGCAGTTACCCAGGGAGCGGGGAGCTGGAGCAGTACTTC. Translating gives CASSYPGSGELEQYF.

This clonotype was seen ten or more times. CDR3 nucleotide sequence: TGTGCCAGCACCCCCCTGGGGGGTATCATCTACGAGCAGTACTTC. Amino acid sequence: CASTPLGGIIYEQYF. The rearrangement uses TRBV27 and TRBJ2-7; maybe TRBD2 (6 bases). This CDR3 contains 15 residues. The V gene lost 7 bases and the J gene lost 3 bases, with 19 bases spanning the gap. CDR1 is MNHEY, CDR2 SMNVEV, per germline (reference sequence).

This clonotype was seen a handful of times. The rearrangement joins TRBV30 to TRBJ2-7; D is unresolved. CDR1 is GTSNPN and CDR2 is SVGIG in the germline V gene (reference sequence). CDR3 length equals 11 residues. Trimming removed 3 bases at V and 1 base at J, with 4 bases between. The CDR3 spells CAWSLSYEQYF. The CDR3 DNA is TGTGCCTGGAGCTTATCCTACGAGCAGTACTTC.

This clonotype occurred many times. CDR3 region: CASSQRGYGSGNTIYF. The CDR3 DNA follows: TGTGCCAGCAGCCAAAGGGGGTACGGCTCTGGAAACACCATATATTTT. The chain links TRBV14 to TRBJ1-3; weak D call: TRBD1 (6 bases). Trimming took 2 bases from V and 0 from J, leaving 11 bases between them. Germline CDR1 is SGHDN and CDR2 is FVKESK. This CDR3 is 16 amino acids long.

The J gene is TRBJ2-1, the V gene TRBV23-1, with D possibly matching TRBD1 (6 bases). TRBV23-1 is an ORF, and what it does is uncertain. CDR3 length: 13 amino acids. Trimming shortened V by 8 bases and J by 9 bases, and 17 bases separated the two germline ends. CDR3 residues: CASWEQGRAEQFF. CDR3 nucleotides: TGCGCCAGCTGGGAGCAGGGGCGCGCTGAGCAGTTCTTC.

This clonotype has at least ten counts. The chain uses TRBV12-3 or TRBV12-4 and TRBJ2-5; TRBD2 aligns across 10 bases. The V gene end was trimmed by 7 bases and the J gene end by 4 bases; junction bases not matched to a gene: 9. The length of the CDR3 is 15 residues. As DNA, the CDR3 is TGTGCCAGCACCCGAGCGGGAGGGTCTGCAGAGACCCAGTACTTC. Translation gives CASTRAGGSAETQYF.

Many counts were recorded for this clonotype. The chain links TRBV5-6 to TRBJ2-7; D is perhaps TRBD1 (6 bases). The V and J ends lost 4 bases and 0 bases respectively, with 8 bases between them. Looked up from germline, CDR1 is SGHDT and CDR2 is YYEEEE. This CDR3 is 13 amino acids long. The CDR3 DNA is TGTGCCAGCAGCCCGGACAGCTCCTACGAGCAGTACTTC. It specifies CASSPDSSYEQYF. The whole variable domain, remainder taken from reference TRBV5-6 and TRBJ2-7, is DAGVTQSPTHLIKTRGQQVTLRCSPKSGHDTVSWYQQALGQGPQFIFQYYEEEERQRGNFPDRFSGHQFPNYSSELNVNALLLGDSALYLCASSPDSSYEQYFGPGTRLTVT.

In this sample, this clonotype turned up many times. The V call is TRBV5-4, the J call TRBJ2-7; tentatively, D is TRBD1 or TRBD2 (5 bases each). The CDR3 sequence is 12 residues long. Trimming removed 3 bases from V and 6 bases from J, with 10 bases in between. Per the germline V gene, CDR1 is SGHNT and CDR2 is YYREEE (reference sequence). The DNA of the CDR3 is TGTGCCAGCAGCTCCTGGGGGAGCGAGCAGTACTTC. Amino acid sequence: CASSSWGSEQYF. The whole variable domain, remainder taken from reference TRBV5-4 and TRBJ2-7, is ETGVTQSPTHLIKTRGQQVTLRCSSQSGHNTVSWYQQALGQGPQFIFQYYREEENGRGNFPPRFSGLQFPNYSSELNVNALELDDSALYLCASSSWGSEQYFGPGTRLTVT.

This clonotype was observed at least ten times. The V and J genes are TRBV25-1 and TRBJ2-2; TRBD1 is a possible D gene (5 bases). There are 12 residues in the CDR3. CDR1 and CDR2 from the germline V gene are MGHDK and SYGVNS. V was pared by 7 bases and J by 3 bases, with 6 bases between. CDR3 sequence (DNA): TGTGCCAGCAACAGGCACACCGGGGAGCTGTTTTTT. This codes for CASNRHTGELFF.

This clonotype has a count of ten or more. V gene TRBV7-9 combines with J gene TRBJ2-1; D may correspond to TRBD1 or TRBD2 (5 bases each). In germline, CDR1 is SEHNR, CDR2 FQNEAQ (reference sequence). The CDR3 covers 13 residues. V was shortened by 2 bases and J by 10 bases, with 12 bases between the two germline ends. The CDR3 nucleotides read TGTGCCAGCAGCTTAAGAGGGACGTGGGAGCAGTTCTTC. It is translated as CASSLRGTWEQFF. Combining the CDR3 with reference TRBV7-9 and TRBJ2-1 gives the whole variable domain DTGVSQNPRHKITKRGQNVTFRCDPISEHNRLYWYRQTLGQGPEFLTYFQNEAQLEKSRLLSDRFSAERPKGSFSTLEIQRTEQGDSAMYLCASSLRGTWEQFFGPGTRLTVL.

This clonotype was counted many times. This sequence joins TRBV29-1 and TRBJ1-1; 7 bases match TRBD1. J was trimmed by 0 bases and V by 4 bases; bases with no gene match: 5. The CDR3 runs to 14 residues. Germline V gene sequence: CDR1 SQVTM, CDR2 ANQGSEA. CDR3 residues: CSVGPGQLNTEAFF. The CDR3 DNA reads TGCAGCGTTGGACCGGGACAGCTGAACACTGAAGCTTTCTTT. The full variable domain, with the rest looked up from reference TRBV29-1 and TRBJ1-1, is SAVISQKPSRDICQRGTSLTIQCQVDSQVTMMFWYRQQPGQSLTLIATANQGSEATYESGFVIDKFPISRPNLTFSTLTVSNMSPEDSSIYLCSVGPGQLNTEAFFGQGTRLTVV.

This clonotype was counted many times. This rearrangement joins TRBV5-1 to TRBJ2-5; D is possibly TRBD1 (6 bases). Germline CDR1 and CDR2: SGHRS and YFSETQ. Deletions cut 4 bases from V and 1 base from J, with 11 bases between. This CDR3 has 14 residues. The CDR3 DNA sequence: TGCGCCAGCAGCCCGGGACAAATCCAAGAGACCCAGTACTTC. Its protein is CASSPGQIQETQYF.

This clonotype was seen ten or more times. The chain couples TRBV11-2 to TRBJ2-3; D call uncertain. The CDR3 covers 17 residues. CDR1 is SGHAT, CDR2 FQNNGV, per germline. V lost 0 bases and J lost 0, with 13 bases in between. The CDR3, as DNA: TGTGCCAGCAGCTTAGATAGGATCTTTACTAGCACAGATACGCAGTATTTT. It translates to CASSLDRIFTSTDTQYF.